The entry below gives a single T cell receptor beta chain sequence along with its context. The recovered donors of Cohort 3 showed two negative PCRs, clearance, or symptom resolution. The data stem from a study of blood T cell repertoires in COVID-19. Study-wide context: In each case, the material was cDNA or gDNA derived from T cells, B-cell-depleted T cells, or PBMCs.

Clones were sequenced by immunoSEQ multiplex PCR, and TCRdb holds only the in-frame ones, with some missing. The sample includes about 300,000 clones, 85% to 90% of them seen just once. Germline trimming cut 11 bases from V and 3 bases from J; bases unmatched to any gene: 13. This CDR3 has 14 residues. The germline gives CDR1 SGHTA, CDR2 FQGNSA. This clonotype was sampled from a man aged 25 to 40 who had recovered from COVID-19. The rearrangement joins TRBV7-2 to TRBJ2-7, with 7 positions matching TRBD1. The sequenced sample consisted of PBMCs or T cells enriched from blood (not recorded which). This chain's CDR3 is CAVGKGAIDYEQYF. The CDR3 DNA is TGTGCCGTTGGGAAGGGGGCTATTGACTACGAGCAGTACTTC.